Sequencing of this T cell receptor (beta chain) was carried out in a study of radiotherapy plus CTLA-4 blockade in lung cancer. Trimming removed 5 bases from V and 5 bases from J; junction bases left unmatched: 11. The germline gives CDR1 MDHEN, CDR2 SYDVKM. The CDR3 is 15 amino acids. Clones were read by immunoSEQ multiplex PCR, and TCRdb kept only the in-frame ones, dropping some. Among 81,000 or so clones listed, about 85% were seen once. The receptor's source is a human donor with non-small cell lung cancer that progressed on radiotherapy plus ipilimumab. V and J are TRBV28 and TRBJ1-2; 7 nucleotides line up with TRBD1. The sample in question was peripheral blood, obtained from a patient treated with radiotherapy plus ipilimumab. The chain's CDR3 is CASSGGDSHLYGYTF. CDR3 in DNA: TGTGCCAGCAGTGGGGGGGACAGCCACCTTTATGGCTACACCTTC.